This passage covers 13 T cell receptor beta chains from one sample sequenced in a study of vaccination and CD4 T cells after COVID-19. No antigen is known for these receptors. The Oncomine TCR Beta short-read assay was applied to DNA of cultured CD4+ T cells. In TCRdb, the PCR reads were re-called with MiXCR into one record per CDR3 protein. The sample lists 9,500 to 15,000 distinct CDR3 sequences; roughly a fifth were seen once. Treatment of the sample: roughly 10-day PBMC culture with coronavirus spike peptide pools or control peptides (ViraFEST assay). Sequencing used CD4+ T cells from blood, cultured in vitro, obtained before SARS-CoV-2 vaccination. These receptors were obtained from a human donor who received a COVID-19 vaccine.

The sample holds a few counts of this clonotype. The gene calls are TRBV15 and TRBJ2-1; 11 positions agree with TRBD2. J lost 3 bases, V lost 5 bases, and 6 bases had no gene match. Germline V gene lookup returns CDR1 LNHNV and CDR2 YYDKDF (reference sequence). The CDR3 is 16 residues long. CDR3 bases: TGTGCCACCAGCGGAAAAACTAGCGGGAGCTACAATGAGCAGTTCTTC. Its protein product is CATSGKTSGSYNEQFF. Drawing the rest from reference TRBV15 and TRBJ2-1, the complete variable domain is DAMVIQNPRYQVTQFGKPVTLSCSQTLNHNVMYWYQQKSSQAPKLLFHYYDKDFNNEADTPDNFQSRRPNTSFCFLDIRSPGLGDTAMYLCATSGKTSGSYNEQFFGPGTRLTVL.

V is TRBV6-1 and J is TRBJ1-5, with TRBD1 matching 9 bases. Germline V gene sequence: CDR1 MNHNS, CDR2 SASEGT. The CDR3 is made up of 14 amino acids. V trimming: 7 bases; J trimming: 4 bases; junction bases outside the gene matches: 5. The CDR3 spells CASKGDRENQPQHF. The CDR3 bases are TGTGCCAGCAAAGGGGACAGGGAGAATCAGCCCCAGCATTTT.

V and J are TRBV7-9 and TRBJ2-1; possible D gene TRBD1, 5 bases. This CDR3 spans 12 amino acids. Germline assignment: CDR1 SEHNR and CDR2 FQNEAQ (reference sequence). Trimming took off 3 bases at V and 12 bases at J, with 12 bases between the two ends. The CDR3 coding sequence is TGTGCCAGCAGCTTGGAAAGGGGTGGGCAGTTCTTC. Amino acids: CASSLERGGQFF.

The chain carries TRBV5-1 and TRBJ2-5, with D possibly being TRBD1 (6 bases). This CDR3 spans 15 amino acids. Germline CDR1 SGHRS, CDR2 YFSETQ. Trimming took 4 bases from V and 4 from J, leaving 17 bases between them. The CDR3 nucleotides read TGCGCCAGCAGCCGACAGGCCGGAATAGGAGAGACCCAGTACTTC. It translates to CASSRQAGIGETQYF.

The CDR3 here is CASSLTGHRNQETQYF. CDR3 nucleotide sequence: TGTGCCAGCAGCTTAACGGGGCACAGAAACCAAGAGACCCAGTACTTC. This rearrangement joins TRBV7-3 to TRBJ2-5; tentatively, D is TRBD1 (5 bases). The ends were cut back, 0 bases at V and 0 bases at J, with 11 bases in the middle. This CDR3 comprises 16 residues. Germline V lookup: CDR1 SGHTA, CDR2 FQGTGA. Looking up the rest from reference TRBV7-3 and TRBJ2-5 gives the full variable domain: GAGVSQTPSNKVTEKGKYVELRCDPISGHTALYWYRQSLGQGPEFLIYFQGTGAADDSGLPNDRFFAVRPEGSVSTLKIQRTERGDSAVYLCASSLTGHRNQETQYFGPGTRLLVL.

In this sample, this clonotype turned up a few times. The gene calls are TRBV7-9 and TRBJ1-1; possibly TRBD1 for D (6 bases). Germline CDR1 reads SEHNR; CDR2 reads FQNEAQ (reference sequence). Trimming shortened V by 6 bases and J by 1 base, and 18 bases separated the two germline ends. The CDR3 runs to 16 residues. The CDR3 spells CASSYISGTPNTEAFF. CDR3 sequence (DNA): TGTGCCAGCAGTTATATTTCCGGGACACCGAACACTGAAGCTTTCTTT.

This clonotype was counted only a few times. The V and J genes are TRBV5-1 and TRBJ2-3, with D hard to call. Germline-derived CDR1 and CDR2 are SGHRS and YFSETQ. This CDR3 is 13 amino acids long. Deletions cut 5 bases from V and 2 bases from J, with 9 bases between. CDR3 residues: CASRGSFTDTQYF. CDR3 bases: TGCGCCAGCAGGGGCAGTTTCACAGATACGCAGTATTTT.

The rearrangement links TRBV30 to TRBJ2-5, with 7 positions matching TRBD2. The germline gives CDR1 GTSNPN, CDR2 SVGIG (reference sequence). The CDR3 has 14 residues. V lost 1 base and J lost 8; bases outside the gene matches: 10. The CDR3 loop is CAWSARKGRDTQYF. DNA of the CDR3: TGTGCCTGGAGTGCTCGGAAAGGGAGGGACACCCAGTACTTC.

The chain joins TRBV30 to TRBJ2-7, with TRBD1 as a possible D gene (5 bases). The germline CDR1 and CDR2 sequences are GTSNPN and SVGIG (reference sequence). V was cut by 2 bases and J by 0 bases, with 8 bases left in between. The CDR3 length is 13 residues. In DNA form, the CDR3 reads TGTGCCTGGAGTCAGGGCACCTCCTACGAGCAGTACTTC. It codes for CAWSQGTSYEQYF.

The rearrangement joins TRBV6-5 to TRBJ1-6; tentatively, D is TRBD1 (5 bases). Between the trimmed V and J ends, which lost 0 bases and 0 bases, there was a span of 9 bases. CDR1 is MNHEY and CDR2 is SVGAGI in the germline V gene. This CDR3 has 17 residues. DNA of the CDR3: TGTGCCAGCAGTTACTCCCGGGGGGGCTCCTATAATTCACCCCTCCACTTT. Its translation: CASSYSRGGSYNSPLHF.

The rearrangement uses TRBV7-7 and TRBJ2-3; D is unresolved. The ends were cut back, 1 base at V and 5 bases at J, with 10 bases in the middle. Germline V gives CDR1 SSHAT, CDR2 FNYEAQ (reference sequence). The CDR3 extends over 14 amino acids. The CDR3 DNA sequence: TGTGCCAGCAGCTTAGGGGCCTTGGGAGATACGCAGTATTTT. Encoded protein: CASSLGALGDTQYF.

This chain uses TRBV4-2 with TRBJ1-4; 8 positions match TRBD1. J gave up 8 bases and V 5 bases, and 16 bases lay outside the gene matches. This CDR3 comprises 17 residues. Germline V gene sequence: CDR1 LGHNA, CDR2 YNFKEQ. This CDR3 is CASSSEGTGSRGEKLFF. CDR3 nucleotide sequence: TGTGCCAGCAGCTCTGAAGGGACAGGCTCACGGGGGGAAAAACTGTTTTTT.

This clonotype turned up a few times. The chain couples TRBV29-1 to TRBJ1-2; TRBD1 matches 8 bases. Germline-derived CDR1 and CDR2 are SQVTM and ANQGSEA. There are 13 residues in the CDR3. The V and J ends lost 4 bases and 4 bases, in that order; junction bases with no gene match: 5. CDR3 coding DNA: TGCAGCGTTGTTCTCGGGACAGGCTATGGCTACACCTTC. This sequence encodes CSVVLGTGYGYTF. The entire variable domain, with the rest obtained from reference TRBV29-1 and TRBJ1-2, is as follows: SAVISQKPSRDICQRGTSLTIQCQVDSQVTMMFWYRQQPGQSLTLIATANQGSEATYESGFVIDKFPISRPNLTFSTLTVSNMSPEDSSIYLCSVVLGTGYGYTFGSGTRLTVV.